Below, one TCR beta chain is given with its context. TCRdb reanalysed the 5' RACE reads using MiXCR and keeps one entry per CDR3 protein. The table includes around 98,000 distinct CDR3 sequences, 17% detected once. The data originate from a study of T cells of healthy individuals. The CDR3 runs to 14 residues. CDR1 is SGHVT, CDR2 SQSDAQ, per germline. J was trimmed by 10 bases and V by 7 bases; bases with no gene match: 13. V usage is TRBV7-4 and J usage is TRBJ2-1; 7 bases map to TRBD2. This clonotype originated in a human donor in good health. DNA of the CDR3: TGTGCCAGCACCGGGGGGAGTCCTTTCCCCGAGCAGTTCTTC. Its protein product is CASTGGSPFPEQFF.